This T cell receptor (beta chain) comes out of a study of blood T cell repertoires in COVID-19 (dated by TCRdb to between 2020 and 2021). Notes on the research overall: The collaborator samples originated in the United States, Italy and Spain and spanned the acute and convalescent phases of COVID-19. The material from the prospective study consisted of cDNA or gDNA derived from T cells, B-cell-depleted T cells, or PBMCs. Deeply sampled blood TCRbeta repertoires from subjects exposed to, actively infected with, or recovered from COVID-19 were included in the dataset. A freely available public database, intended as a resource for researchers studying the immune response to SARS-CoV-2, is where the repertoires were released. The samples were drawn from the first 160 participants of the ongoing ImmuneRACE study and from more than 1,000 subjects provided by 6 global collaborators. A de-identified subject ID, COVID-19 status, age in years and sex were almost always included in the sample metadata. Where available, HLA class I and class II types were obtained from metadata supplied by the sample provider rather than from assay-based typing. Paper-wide results and their limitations: The amount of clinical and demographic metadata varied by source and participant and was provided uncurated.

TCRbeta CDR3 regions were amplified from genomic DNA using the immunoSEQ Assay, a bias-controlled multiplex PCR. The original methods were these. Within the assay, amplification of reference gene primers was used to estimate how many nucleated cells each sample contained. Sequence reads were collapsed and filtered to measure the absolute abundance of every unique TCRbeta CDR3 rearrangement. Productive Simpson clonality was computed per sample as the square root of Simpson's diversity index over productive rearrangements. TCRdb retrieved this table from immuneACCESS and kept in-frame rearrangements only. Not all clones are present; in checked studies, unresolved V genes account for under half, and no reason is known for the remainder. Clonal size and the V and J genes are those of that table, whereas D and trimming came from the DNA. The sample data list some 74,000 clones, and about 80% of these were observed just once. 10% to 15% of the sample is held by the ten biggest clonotypes.

Taken from the germline V gene, the CDR1 and CDR2 loops are WSHSY and SAAADI. Trimming leaves V shorter by 10 bases and J shorter by 4 bases, with the junction holding 13 bases beyond the gene matches. From cysteine to phenylalanine, the CDR3 is 15 amino acids long. The read is trimmed to its CDR3 DNA, 45 bases read in frame from base 1. With regard to this clone: No antigen is known for it. No much larger clonotype is one base removed from it; base qualities were not supplied.

Collaborating institutions collected whole blood in K2EDTA tubes following their own protocols. For TCRbeta analysis, collaborators shipped samples as frozen whole blood, isolated PBMCs, or DNA extracted from either of those sample types. The sequencing input was peripheral blood. The origin of this receptor is a human donor in a cohort sampled during active COVID-19. The V gene is TRBV10-2 and the J gene is TRBJ2-1; a stretch of 7 junction bases matches TRBD2. This receptor has the CDR3 CATSDPGGVYNEQFF. The nucleotide sequence reads as follows: TGCGCCACTTCAGACCCGGGAGGCGTATACAATGAGCAGTTCTTC.